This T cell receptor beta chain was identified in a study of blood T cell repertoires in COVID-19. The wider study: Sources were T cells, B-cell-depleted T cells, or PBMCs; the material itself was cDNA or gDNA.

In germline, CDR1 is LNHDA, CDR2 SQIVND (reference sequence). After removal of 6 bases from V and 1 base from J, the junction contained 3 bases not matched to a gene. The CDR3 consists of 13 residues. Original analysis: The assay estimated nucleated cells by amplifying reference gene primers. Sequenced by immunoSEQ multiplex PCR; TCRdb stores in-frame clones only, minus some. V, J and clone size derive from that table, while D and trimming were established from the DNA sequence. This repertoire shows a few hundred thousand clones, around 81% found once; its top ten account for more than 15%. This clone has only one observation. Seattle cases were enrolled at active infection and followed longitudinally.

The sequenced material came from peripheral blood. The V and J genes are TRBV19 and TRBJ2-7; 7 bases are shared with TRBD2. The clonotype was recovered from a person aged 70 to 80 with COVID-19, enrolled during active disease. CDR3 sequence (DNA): TGTGCCAGTAGAACTAGCGCGTCCTACGAGCAGTACTTC. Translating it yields CASRTSASYEQYF.